These 9 T cell receptor beta chains came from one sample sequenced in a study of blood T cell repertoires in COVID-19. The method was immunoSEQ multiplex PCR; TCRdb's version includes in-frame clones alone and lacks a portion of them. Among 150,000 or so clones, about 90% were seen once, and the ten largest hold about 5.3%. The specimen sequenced was peripheral blood. These receptors all come from a man aged 25-40 years with COVID-19, enrolled during active disease.

The chain links TRBV27 to TRBJ1-2; D not certain. Trimming pared 2 bases from V and 0 bases from J, leaving 16 bases between. CDR1 is MNHEY, CDR2 SMNVEV, per germline (reference sequence). The CDR3 totals 17 residues. The CDR3 sequence: CASSLSTVYGANYGYTF. For the CDR3, the DNA is TGTGCCAGCAGTTTAAGTACCGTGTACGGAGCTAACTATGGCTACACCTTC.

This clone was seen a handful of times. The V and J genes are TRBV7-3 and TRBJ1-2; 8 bases align to TRBD1. Germline trimming cut 4 bases from V and 5 bases from J; bases unmatched to any gene: 6. Germline-derived CDR1 and CDR2 are SGHTA and FQGTGA. This CDR3 has 14 residues. CDR3 amino acids: CASSSTGALYGYTF. The CDR3 DNA sequence: TGTGCCAGCAGCTCGACAGGGGCGCTATATGGCTACACCTTC.

The J gene is TRBJ2-7, the V gene TRBV7-2, with 12 bases identical to TRBD1. The CDR3 length is 16 residues. Germline values: CDR1 SGHTA, CDR2 FQGNSA. V was pared by 2 bases and J by 6 bases, with 8 bases of the junction left unmatched. The CDR3 spells CASSLMGQGANAEQYF. CDR3 sequence (DNA): TGTGCCAGCAGCTTAATGGGACAGGGGGCTAATGCCGAGCAGTACTTC.

This chain joins TRBV15 and TRBJ2-7, with a tentative D call TRBD2 (6 bases). This CDR3 has 16 residues. Trimming pared 1 base from V and 4 bases from J, leaving 17 bases between. Germline values: CDR1 LNHNV, CDR2 YYDKDF (reference sequence). The CDR3 DNA sequence: TGTGCCACCAGCAGAGGGGGGGATCGTTTTTTGTACGAGCAGTACTTC. Translated, it gives CATSRGGDRFLYEQYF.

V gene TRBV9 combines with J gene TRBJ2-5; TRBD1 matches at 11 bases. Germline V lookup: CDR1 SGDLS, CDR2 YYNGEE. The length of the CDR3 is 15 residues. After removal of 2 bases from V and 3 bases from J, the junction contained 3 bases not matched to a gene. This chain's CDR3 is CASSVGTGGKETQYF. The CDR3 bases are TGTGCCAGCAGCGTCGGGACAGGGGGAAAAGAGACCCAGTACTTC.

The chain combines TRBV5-1 with TRBJ1-2, with TRBD1 identical over 12 bases. Germline values: CDR1 SGHRS, CDR2 YFSETQ. The V segment lost 3 bases and the J segment 4 bases; nucleotides outside the gene matches: 4. The CDR3 extends over 15 amino acids. The CDR3 sequence: CASSWDRGRGYGYTF. In nucleotides, the CDR3 is TGCGCCAGCAGCTGGGACAGGGGGCGCGGCTATGGCTACACCTTC.

This clone is a singleton in its sample. The chain carries TRBV4-1 and TRBJ1-5, with unresolved D. CDR1 and CDR2 (germline): MGHRA, YSYEKL. This CDR3 comprises 15 residues. The germline V and J ends were trimmed by 4 bases and 6 bases, with 16 bases remaining between them. The CDR3 nucleotides are TGCGCCAGCAGCCCAGATAAGGTTTCGGGTCAGCCCCAGCATTTT. This gives the protein CASSPDKVSGQPQHF.

The chain links TRBV7-8 to TRBJ1-2, with 10 positions matching TRBD1. Trimming cost V 5 bases and J 4 bases; bases outside gene matches: 7. Germline V gene sequence: CDR1 SGHVS, CDR2 FQNEAQ. CDR3 length: 15 residues. The CDR3 protein is CASSPLGTGVYGYTF. The CDR3 DNA is TGTGCCAGCAGCCCCCTGGGGACAGGGGTCTATGGCTACACCTTC.

This clone came up once. The chain uses TRBV7-3 and TRBJ1-1; D is unresolved. The V end lost 2 bases, the J end lost 6 bases, and 19 bases lay between the germline ends. CDR3 size: 16 residues. CDR1 is SGHTA, CDR2 FQGTGA, per germline. The CDR3 protein is CASSLGSSVGEAEAFF. The CDR3 nucleotides are TGTGCCAGCAGCTTAGGAAGTTCGGTGGGAGAGGCTGAAGCTTTCTTT.